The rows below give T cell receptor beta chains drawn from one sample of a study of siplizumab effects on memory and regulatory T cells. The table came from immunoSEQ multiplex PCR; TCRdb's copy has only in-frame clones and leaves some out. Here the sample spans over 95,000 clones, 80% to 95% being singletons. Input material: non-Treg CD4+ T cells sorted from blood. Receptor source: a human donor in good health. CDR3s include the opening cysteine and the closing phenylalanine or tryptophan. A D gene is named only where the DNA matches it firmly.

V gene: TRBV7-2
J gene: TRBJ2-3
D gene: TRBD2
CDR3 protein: CASSLARTSLFPDTQYF
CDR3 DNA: TGTGCCAGCAGCTTAGCGAGGACTAGCCTATTCCCAGATACGCAGTATTTT

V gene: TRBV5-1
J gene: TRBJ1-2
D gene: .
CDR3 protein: CASSPDSGRANYGYTF
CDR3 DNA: TGCGCCAGCAGCCCGGATTCGGGCAGGGCCAACTATGGCTACACCTTC

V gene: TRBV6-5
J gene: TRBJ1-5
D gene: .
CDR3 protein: CASTSGVEPQHF
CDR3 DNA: TGTGCAAGCACTTCAGGAGTAGAGCCCCAGCATTTT

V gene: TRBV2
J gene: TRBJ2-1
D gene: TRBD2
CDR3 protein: CASSEVGLAGGSGEQFF
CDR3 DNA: TGTGCCAGCAGTGAGGTGGGGCTAGCGGGGGGCTCGGGTGAGCAGTTCTTC

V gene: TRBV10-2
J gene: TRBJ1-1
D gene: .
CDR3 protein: CASMKGPAGYPLNTEAFF
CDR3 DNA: TGCGCCAGCATGAAGGGGCCAGCGGGCTACCCTCTCAACACTGAAGCTTTCTTT

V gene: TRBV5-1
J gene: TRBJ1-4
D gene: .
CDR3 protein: CASSLAGSGEKLFF
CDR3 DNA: TGCGCCAGCAGCTTGGCAGGGTCGGGGGAAAAACTGTTTTTT

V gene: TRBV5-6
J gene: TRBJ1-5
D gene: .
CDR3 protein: CASSLARWGLGSNQPQHF
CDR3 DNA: TGTGCCAGCAGCTTGGCCCGGTGGGGACTAGGTAGCAATCAGCCCCAGCATTTT

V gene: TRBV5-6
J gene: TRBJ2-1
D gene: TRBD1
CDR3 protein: CASSLRQGDEQFF
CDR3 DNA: TGTGCCAGCAGCTTACGACAGGGCGATGAGCAGTTCTTC

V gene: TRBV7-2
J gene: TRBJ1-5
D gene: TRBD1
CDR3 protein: CASSQGGQGAGQPQHF
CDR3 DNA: TGTGCCAGCAGCCAGGGGGGACAGGGGGCAGGACAGCCCCAGCATTTT

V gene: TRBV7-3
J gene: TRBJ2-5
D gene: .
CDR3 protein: CASSSGPPETQYF
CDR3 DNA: TGTGCCAGCAGCTCGGGACCCCCCGAGACCCAGTACTTC

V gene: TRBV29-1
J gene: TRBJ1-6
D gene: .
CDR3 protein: CSAQDNFNSPLHF
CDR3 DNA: TGCAGCGCCCAGGACAATTTCAATTCACCCCTCCACTTT

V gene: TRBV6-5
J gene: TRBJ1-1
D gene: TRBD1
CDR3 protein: CASSYSTGVTEAFF
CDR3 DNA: TGTGCCAGCAGTTACTCGACAGGGGTCACTGAAGCTTTCTTT

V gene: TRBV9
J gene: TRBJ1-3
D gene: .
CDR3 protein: CASSVEGREGNTIYF
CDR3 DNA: TGTGCCAGCAGCGTAGAAGGCAGAGAAGGAAACACCATATATTTT

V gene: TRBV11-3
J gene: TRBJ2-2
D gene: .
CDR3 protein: CASSPNTGELFF
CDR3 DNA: TGTGCCAGCAGCCCTAACACCGGGGAGCTGTTTTTT

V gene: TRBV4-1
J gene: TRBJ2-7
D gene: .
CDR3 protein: CASSQGITGGGYEQYF
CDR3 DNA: TGCGCCAGCAGCCAAGGGATAACAGGGGGGGGATATGAGCAGTACTTC

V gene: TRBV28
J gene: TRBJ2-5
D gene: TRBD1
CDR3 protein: CASNLGQGAETQYF
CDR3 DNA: TGTGCCAGCAACCTGGGACAGGGGGCAGAGACCCAGTACTTC

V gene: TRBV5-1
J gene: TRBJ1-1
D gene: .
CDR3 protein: CASSLDRVNTEAFF
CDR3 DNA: TGCGCCAGCAGCTTGGACAGGGTTAACACTGAAGCTTTCTTT

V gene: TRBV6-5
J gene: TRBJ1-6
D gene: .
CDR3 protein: CASSYSNSPLHF
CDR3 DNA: TGTGCCAGCAGTTACTCAAATTCACCCCTCCACTTT